What follows is one T cell receptor beta chain and its context. Its antigen is not known. The data were taken from a study of T-cell reconstitution after alpha-beta-depleted transplantation in children. Study-wide points: It was newly produced T cells that mostly accounted for T-cell counts and diversity one year after transplant. Reportedly, roughly two months post-transplant, alpha-beta T cells arose from several hundred expanded graft clones. From surviving recipient T cells and thymic progenitors came the high day-60 TCRbeta diversity observed in some patients.

The CDR3 extends over 17 amino acids. Per the germline V gene, CDR1 is LNHNV and CDR2 is YYDKDF (reference sequence). V was trimmed by 0 bases and J by 7 bases, leaving 19 bases between them. Preparation of the TCRbeta library was carried out with unique molecular identifiers. TCRdb recomputed calls from the PCR reads with MiXCR, one row per CDR3 protein. There are about 1,000,000 distinct CDR3 sequences in the sample; around 30% occur only once, and under 30% lies in the top ten. The starting material was PBMCs, mostly from graft donor cells, obtained 360 days after TCRalphabeta/CD19-depleted stem cell transplant. The receptor was isolated from a boy in the first two years of life who had a stem cell transplant for SCID, so the T cells may come from the graft donor. The V call is TRBV15, the J call TRBJ2-1; D is unclear. The CDR3: CATSRDRMVTRFNEQFF. The DNA of the CDR3 is TGTGCCACCAGCAGAGATCGAATGGTAACCCGGTTTAATGAGCAGTTCTTC.